The TCR beta chain described here comes from a study of T cell responses to AZD1222 COVID-19 vaccine. The study, taken as a whole, reports: The repertoires were collected only after the peak T cell response. Donors, mostly white British, included more females; clonal diversity was possibly underestimated. Dominant CD4 TCR responses targeted spike regions 160-218 and 743-854.

Regarding this clone: Its antigen is not identified.

The CDR3 length is 15 residues. Deletions cut 1 base from V and 4 bases from J, with 13 bases between. Per germline, CDR1 LNHNV and CDR2 YYDKDF (reference sequence). Only in-frame clones appear in the TCRdb table, and some are missing; sequencing was by immunoSEQ multiplex PCR. This sample carries about 79,000 clones, about 84% of them seen once, and the ten largest clones take less than 25%. The chain has TRBV15 and TRBJ1-1; tentative D call: TRBD1 (5 bases). The source was peripheral blood, collected on day 0 of AZD1222 vaccination. The receptor's source is an adult in good health. This CDR3 is CATSRAGHRSTEAFF. The CDR3 nucleotides read TGTGCCACCAGCAGAGCGGGGCACAGGAGCACTGAAGCTTTCTTT.